These T cell receptor beta chains were read from a single sample in a study of a mutant IDH1 vaccine in newly diagnosed glioma. Their target antigens are unknown. The repertoire was sequenced with immunoSEQ multiplex PCR; TCRdb's copy has only in-frame clones and lacks some. The sample gives more than 35,000 clones, around 81% of which show up once; 4.5% to 5.5% is in the top ten. The sample was PBMCs, taken from a glioma patient whose treatment included an IDH1 peptide vaccine. The receptor set was obtained from a woman in her thirties or forties with glioma. Some clones in this sample may be carry-over from other donors' samples. The CDR3 runs from the conserved cysteine through the conserved F or W. Each record gives: V gene, J gene, clone size, D gene, CDR3 DNA, CDR3 protein. D genes are given only for firm matches. Part of the rows lack a size; the others show once, few, many or a class for expanded clones.

>TRBV11-2|TRBJ1-2|.|TRBD1
TGTGCCAGCAGCCAAGACAGGGACTATGGCTACACCTTC
CASSQDRDYGYTF
>TRBV4-3|TRBJ2-1|.|.
TGCGCCAGCAGCCGGGGGCATCCCCCCAATGAGCAGTTCTTC
CASSRGHPPNEQFF
>TRBV9|TRBJ1-1|.|TRBD1
TGTGCCAGCAGCGTAGGGACAGGCGGTCACACTGAAGCTTTCTTT
CASSVGTGGHTEAFF
>TRBV28|TRBJ2-3|.|.
TGTGCCACCCGACTACAGGTAGATACGCAGTATTTT
CATRLQVDTQYF
>TRBV7-9|TRBJ2-5|.|.
TGTGCCAGTTCATCGGAGACCCAGTACTTC
CASSSETQYF
>TRBV10-3|TRBJ1-5|.|.
TGTGCCATCAGTGAGGGAGGGAATCAGCCCCAGCATTTT
CAISEGGNQPQHF
>TRBV5-8|TRBJ1-2|.|.
TGTGCCAGCAGCTTAGAGACAGGTCCCTATGGCTACACCTTC
CASSLETGPYGYTF
>TRBV4-3|TRBJ2-1|.|.
TGCGCCAGCAGCCAAGAGGGGGGCCCCACCTACAATGAGCAGTTCTTC
CASSQEGGPTYNEQFF
>TRBV28|TRBJ2-7|.|.
TGTGCCAGCAGTTCCCGGCCGGGTGGCCAGCAGTACTTC
CASSSRPGGQQYF
>TRBV5-1|TRBJ2-6|once|.
TGCGCCAGCAGCCCGAAGAACTCTGGGGCCAACGTCCTGACTTTC
CASSPKNSGANVLTF
>TRBV10-3|TRBJ1-1|once|.
TGTGCCATCAGTGAGTCGAGTAGGTCCCCCCGGAGAAGATCTGAAGCTTTCTTT
CAISESSRSPRRRSEAFF
>TRBV4-1|TRBJ1-5|few|.
TGCGCCAGCAGCCAAGTCCAAGGAGGGGATCAGCCCCAGCATTTT
CASSQVQGGDQPQHF
>TRBV4-1|TRBJ1-3|.|.
TGCGCCAGCAGCCTCCAGGGTGTTCCTGGAAACACCATATATTTT
CASSLQGVPGNTIYF
>TRBV2|TRBJ2-7|.|TRBD2
TGTGCCTCGATCCGGGGGGGTGTAGGCTACGAGCAGTACTTC
CASIRGGVGYEQYF
>TRBV4-2|TRBJ1-2|.|.
TGTGCCAGCAGCCAAGAGGGGGGGGCGGTTGTCTATGGCTACACCTTC
CASSQEGGAVVYGYTF
>TRBV6-6|TRBJ2-7|.|.
TGTGCCAGCAGTTACGGGCAGGGTGCCCACGAGCAGTACTTC
CASSYGQGAHEQYF
>TRBV5-6|TRBJ2-5|.|.
TGTGCCAGCCAGGCCCTACTTCGACAAGAGACCCAGTACTTC
CASQALLRQETQYF
>TRBV7-7|TRBJ2-3|.|.
TGTGCTAGCAGCTTAGACTGGGGAGATACGCAGTATTTT
CASSLDWGDTQYF
>TRBV2|TRBJ2-7|.|TRBD1
TGTGCCAGCAGTCGGGACAGGGCGTACGAGCAGTACTTC
CASSRDRAYEQYF
>TRBV4-3|TRBJ2-1|.|TRBD2
TGCGCCAGCAGCCAAATAGCGGGAGGAGTTGGGTACAATGAGCAGTTCTTC
CASSQIAGGVGYNEQFF
>TRBV7-9|TRBJ1-4|.|.
TGTGCCAGCAGCGCAGGGGTACGGGAAAAACTGTTTTTT
CASSAGVREKLFF
>TRBV5-1|TRBJ1-2|.|TRBD1
TGCGCCAGCAGCGTATTAACAGGGGGATCGTATGGCTACACCTTC
CASSVLTGGSYGYTF
>TRBV9|TRBJ2-7|.|TRBD1
TGTGCCAGCAGCTCCGGGACAGGGTTCTACGAGCAGTACTTC
CASSSGTGFYEQYF
>TRBV4-1|TRBJ2-1|few|.
TGCGCCAGCAGCCATACACAGGGTTTGAATGAGCAGTTCTTC
CASSHTQGLNEQFF
>TRBV5-8|TRBJ1-1|few|TRBD1
TGTGCCAGCAGTCAGCAGGGGGCCCTCGGAGTTGAAGCTTTCTTT
CASSQQGALGVEAFF
>TRBV7-2|TRBJ1-6|.|TRBD1
TGTGCCAGCAGGTTCGGACAGGGCTATCGATCACCCCTCCACTTT
CASRFGQGYRSPLHF
>TRBV6-5|TRBJ2-7|once|.
TGTGCCAGCAGGGAATTGGTGAAGGGCGAGCAGTACTTC
CASRELVKGEQYF
>TRBV9|TRBJ2-3|.|TRBD1
TGTGCCAGCAGCGTAGTCGGGACAGGAATCACAGATACGCAGTATTTT
CASSVVGTGITDTQYF
>TRBV7-9|TRBJ2-7|.|TRBD1
TGTGCCAGCAGCTTAGCGGGAGACAGGGTAGGCGAGCAGTACTTC
CASSLAGDRVGEQYF
>TRBV4-3|TRBJ2-2|.|.
TGCGCCAGCAGCCAAGATTACAGCACCGGGGAGCTGTTTTTT
CASSQDYSTGELFF
>TRBV4-1|TRBJ2-3|.|.
TGCGCCAGCAGCCAAGACTCCGTTGGCTATTTCACAGATACGCAGTATTTT
CASSQDSVGYFTDTQYF
>TRBV13|TRBJ1-1|few|.
TGTGCCAGCAGCTTAGTCGCGGGGGAGGCTTTCTTT
CASSLVAGEAFF
>TRBV5-4|TRBJ1-3|.|.
TGTGCCAGCAGCTTCCAGAACTCTGGAAACACCATATATTTT
CASSFQNSGNTIYF
>TRBV28|TRBJ2-7|.|TRBD1
TGTGCCAGCAGTTCATCGGACAGGGGGCACGAGCAGTACTTC
CASSSSDRGHEQYF
>TRBV27|TRBJ2-3|.|.
TGTGCCAGCAGTTTAGGGTTTGGAGATACGCAGTATTTT
CASSLGFGDTQYF
>TRBV6-5|TRBJ2-7|once|.
TGTGCCAGCAGTTACGGGGGCCCCCCATCCTACGAGCAGTACTTC
CASSYGGPPSYEQYF